This T cell receptor beta chain came from a study of shared clonotypes between healthy human individuals. Some clones are missing from TCRdb's copy, which holds only in-frame ones; the method was immunoSEQ multiplex PCR. Among some 1.5 million clones listed, around 97% were seen once. The V gene's germline CDR1 is SQVTM and CDR2 ANQGSEA. The germline V and J ends were trimmed by 1 base and 1 base, with 9 bases remaining between them. The CDR3 extends over 14 amino acids. The chain couples TRBV29-1 to TRBJ2-3; D not certain. The clonotype was recovered from a man aged 30 to 39 in good health. Sequenced material: naive CD4+ T cells sorted from blood. The subset: CD45RA+ positively selected. CDR3 DNA sequence: TGCAGCGTTGAAGGGTCCGGACGCACAGATACGCAGTATTTT. Its translation: CSVEGSGRTDTQYF.